This T cell receptor beta chain was sequenced in a study of T-cell memory formation after mild COVID-19. Each CDR3 protein is one row after TCRdb ran MiXCR on the 5' RACE reads. This sample has about 420,000 distinct CDR3 sequences; 23% occur once, and the top ten carry approximately 14%. The V gene lost 1 base and the J gene lost 11 bases, with 8 bases spanning the gap. The CDR3 loop spans 11 amino acids. CDR1 and CDR2 from the germline V gene are SEHNR and FQNEAQ (reference sequence). This clonotype has a single count. Its specificity is unknown. Study findings and constraints: The CD4+ clones that contracted clustered mainly within CM and EM, and the CD8+ clones concentrated in EMRA. The SARS-CoV-2 specificity of second-wave clones reaching peak at day 37 remained unverified. Some clones that responded were present in memory (sampled pre-infection), which suggests cross-reactive memory joined.

This receptor was identified in an adult woman who had mild COVID-19 (a few samples of this study predate the infection). Cell type and time point are not known. Source material: PBMCs or a T cell subset sorted from them (not recorded which). The chain is built from TRBV7-9 and TRBJ1-2, with D unclear. The chain's CDR3 is CASSLDHGYTF. CDR3 sequence (DNA): TGTGCCAGCAGCTTAGATCACGGATACACCTTC.